In its sample, the clone carrying this TCR beta chain was seen a few times. Antigen: not known. This entry comes from a study of T-cell reconstitution after alpha-beta-depleted transplantation in children. Preparation of the TCRbeta library involved a method that used unique molecular identifiers. TCRdb redid the calling of the PCR reads with MiXCR, one entry per CDR3 protein. The sample includes approximately 500,000 distinct CDR3 sequences, over 9.5% of them seen just once. Findings of the study overall: Diversity of TCRbeta at day 60 was high in some patients, arising from surviving recipient T cells and thymic progenitors.

This TCR came from a child aged 2 to 15 with inherited bone marrow failure, due to receive a stem cell transplant. The source material was PBMCs, sampled before TCRalphabeta/CD19-depleted stem cell transplant.

The CDR3 loop reads CASSVGSGPPFYGYTF. The CDR3 bases are TGTGCCAGCAGCGTAGGTTCCGGCCCTCCCTTCTATGGCTACACCTTC. The rearrangement links TRBV9 to TRBJ1-2; unclear D gene. The CDR3 totals 16 residues. CDR1 is SGDLS, CDR2 YYNGEE, per germline. V was cut by 0 bases and J by 4 bases, with 16 bases left in between. The variable domain in full, with the rest retrieved from reference TRBV9 and TRBJ1-2, is DSGVTQTPKHLITATGQRVTLRCSPRSGDLSVYWYQQSLDQGLQFLIQYYNGEERAKGNILERFSAQQFPDLHSELNLSSLELGDSALYFCASSVGSGPPFYGYTFGSGTRLTVV.